The rows below give T cell receptor beta chains drawn from one sample of a study of T cells in Graves' hyperthyroidism and ophthalmopathy. TCRdb itself ran the multiplex PCR reads through MiXCR, one entry per CDR3 protein. The top ten clones hold about 11% of a sample with about 380,000 distinct CDR3 sequences, about 14% of them seen once. Input material: blood. These receptors were taken from a woman aged 55-69 years with Graves' hyperthyroidism. The CDR3 runs from the conserved cysteine through the conserved F or W. Fields, in order: J gene, clone size, D gene, V gene, CDR3 protein, CDR3 DNA. A D gene is named only where the DNA matches it firmly. For some rows the clone size is stated as once, few or many, or as a class when expanded; others skip it.

TRBJ2-1 | many | TRBD2 | TRBV9 | CASSVGLGLAGGPTYNEQFF | TGTGCCAGCAGCGTAGGTTTGGGGCTAGCGGGAGGGCCGACCTACAATGAGCAGTTCTTC
TRBJ1-2 | - | - | TRBV7-6 | CASSSYRFYGYTF | TGTGCCAGCAGCTCTTACAGGTTCTATGGCTACACCTTC
TRBJ1-2 | few | - | TRBV6-1 | CASRRAGNGGYTF | TGTGCCAGCAGGCGGGCGGGCAATGGCGGCTACACCTTC
TRBJ1-1 | many | TRBD1 | TRBV7-2 | CASSLGAWTGHEAFF | TGTGCCAGCAGCTTAGGCGCGTGGACAGGGCATGAAGCTTTCTTT
TRBJ2-3 | many | TRBD2 | TRBV29-1 | CSVKTSGFADTQYF | TGCAGCGTTAAGACTAGCGGGTTTGCAGATACGCAGTATTTT
TRBJ2-1 | many | - | TRBV12-3/TRBV12-4 | CASTRNFRRNEQFF | TGTGCCAGCACCAGGAACTTCAGGCGGAATGAGCAGTTCTTC
TRBJ2-7 | many | - | TRBV7-9 | CASSLPRHYEQYF | TGTGCCAGCAGCTTACCCAGGCACTACGAGCAGTACTTC
TRBJ2-7 | many | - | TRBV2 | CASSERASLKDSEQYF | TGTGCCAGCAGTGAACGTGCTAGCCTGAAGGACTCCGAGCAGTACTTC
TRBJ2-3 | many | - | TRBV4-2 | CASSQSQATDTQYF | TGTGCCAGCAGCCAAAGCCAAGCCACAGATACGCAGTATTTT
TRBJ1-5 | - | - | TRBV19 | CASSNKGDPNQPQHF | TGTGCCAGTAGTAATAAAGGGGACCCCAATCAGCCCCAGCATTTT
TRBJ2-7 | few | TRBD2 | TRBV5-1 | CASSFFGGEEQYF | TGCGCCAGCAGCTTTTTTGGGGGGGAAGAGCAGTACTTC
TRBJ2-2 | few | TRBD1 | TRBV24-1 | CATSQQGAGTGELFF | TGTGCCACCAGCCAACAGGGGGCAGGGACCGGGGAGCTGTTTTTT
TRBJ2-2 | - | TRBD2 | TRBV5-1 | CASSPGSLAGGGTGELFF | TGCGCCAGCAGCCCTGGATCACTAGCGGGAGGCGGTACCGGGGAGCTGTTTTTT
TRBJ1-1 | few | TRBD1 | TRBV19 | CASSMGQGRFKSEAFF | TGTGCCAGTAGTATGGGACAGGGACGGTTTAAATCTGAAGCTTTCTTT
TRBJ2-3 | many | TRBD2 | TRBV7-2 | CASSSGLAGGSWQYF | TGTGCCAGCAGCTCCGGACTAGCGGGAGGGAGTTGGCAGTATTTT
TRBJ2-3 | many | - | TRBV7-9 | CASSTGPSTDTQYF | TGTGCCAGCAGCACCGGCCCAAGCACAGATACGCAGTATTTT
TRBJ2-1 | many | - | TRBV20-1 | CSALERSSYNEQFF | TGCAGTGCCCTCGAGCGGAGCTCCTACAATGAGCAGTTCTTC
TRBJ1-2 | many | TRBD1 | TRBV2 | CASRDRAKGGYTF | TGTGCCAGCAGGGACAGGGCGAAAGGGGGCTACACCTTC
TRBJ1-6 | few | - | TRBV12-3/TRBV12-4 | CASSSQVSPLHF | TGTGCCAGCAGTTCCCAGGTGTCACCCCTCCACTTT
TRBJ1-1 | - | - | TRBV5-6 | CASSFYMGAYTEAFF | TGTGCCAGCAGCTTTTATATGGGGGCCTACACTGAAGCTTTCTTT
TRBJ2-7 | few | TRBD1 | TRBV20-1 | CSARGPGGEYEQYF | TGCAGTGCTAGAGGCCCAGGGGGCGAATACGAGCAGTACTTC
TRBJ2-7 | many | TRBD2 | TRBV2 | CASIPSGRSSYEQYF | TGTGCCAGCATCCCTAGCGGGAGGTCCTCCTACGAGCAGTACTTC
TRBJ2-2 | - | - | TRBV5-1 | CASSPRGGELFF | TGCGCCAGCAGCCCCCGCGGCGGGGAGCTGTTTTTT
TRBJ1-1 | - | TRBD1 | TRBV2 | CASTKQGEPRTEAFF | TGTGCCAGCACCAAACAGGGGGAGCCAAGAACTGAAGCTTTCTTT
TRBJ2-5 | few | - | TRBV7-9 | CASSLVSGGETQYF | TGTGCCAGCAGCTTAGTTTCTGGGGGAGAGACCCAGTACTTC
TRBJ2-5 | many | TRBD2 | TRBV6-2/TRBV6-3 | CASSWLAGETQYF | TGTGCCAGCAGTTGGCTAGCGGGAGAGACCCAGTACTTC
TRBJ2-2 | many | - | TRBV7-3 | CASSGDTGELFF | TGTGCCAGCAGCGGGGATACCGGGGAGCTGTTTTTT
TRBJ2-7 | - | - | TRBV5-1 | CASSLEPGRSYEQYF | TGCGCCAGCAGCTTGGAACCGGGACGGTCCTACGAGCAGTACTTC
TRBJ1-1 | many | - | TRBV2 | CASSAEGGDTEAFF | TGTGCCAGCAGTGCCGAGGGGGGGGACACTGAAGCTTTCTTT